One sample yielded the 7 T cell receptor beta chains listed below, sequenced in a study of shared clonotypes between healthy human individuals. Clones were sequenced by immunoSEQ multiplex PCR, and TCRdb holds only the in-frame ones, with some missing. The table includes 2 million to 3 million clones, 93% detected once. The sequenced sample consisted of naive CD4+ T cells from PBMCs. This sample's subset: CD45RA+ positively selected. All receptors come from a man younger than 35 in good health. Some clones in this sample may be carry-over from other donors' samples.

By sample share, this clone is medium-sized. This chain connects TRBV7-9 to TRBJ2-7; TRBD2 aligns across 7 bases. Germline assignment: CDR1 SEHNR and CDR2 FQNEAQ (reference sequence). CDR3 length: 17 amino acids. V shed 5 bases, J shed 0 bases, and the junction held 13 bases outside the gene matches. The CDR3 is CASSGSTTSDSSYEQYF. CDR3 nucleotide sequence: TGTGCCAGCAGCGGATCGACAACTAGCGATAGCTCCTACGAGCAGTACTTC.

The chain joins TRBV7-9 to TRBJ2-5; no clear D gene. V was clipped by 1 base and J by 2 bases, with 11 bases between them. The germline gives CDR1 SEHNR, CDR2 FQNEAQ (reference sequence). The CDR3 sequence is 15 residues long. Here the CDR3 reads CASSLVLGQQETQYF. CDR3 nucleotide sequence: TGTGCCAGCAGCTTAGTGTTGGGTCAACAAGAGACCCAGTACTTC. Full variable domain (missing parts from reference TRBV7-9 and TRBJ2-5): DTGVSQNPRHKITKRGQNVTFRCDPISEHNRLYWYRQTLGQGPEFLTYFQNEAQLEKSRLLSDRFSAERPKGSFSTLEIQRTEQGDSAMYLCASSLVLGQQETQYFGPGTRLLVL.

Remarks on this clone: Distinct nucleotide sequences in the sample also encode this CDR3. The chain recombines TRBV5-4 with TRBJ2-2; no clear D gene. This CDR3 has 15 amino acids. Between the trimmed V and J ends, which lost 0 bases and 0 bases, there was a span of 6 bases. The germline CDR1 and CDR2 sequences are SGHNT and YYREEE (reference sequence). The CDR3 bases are TGTGCCAGCAGCTTGGCAGGCGCGAACACCGGGGAGCTGTTTTTT. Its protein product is CASSLAGANTGELFF.

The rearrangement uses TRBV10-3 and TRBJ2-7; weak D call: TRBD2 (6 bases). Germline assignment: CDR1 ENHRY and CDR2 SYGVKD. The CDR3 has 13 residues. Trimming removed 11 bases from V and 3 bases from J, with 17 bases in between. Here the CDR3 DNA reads TGTGCCGTGCACCCGGGGACTGACTACGAGCAGTACTTC. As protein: CAVHPGTDYEQYF.

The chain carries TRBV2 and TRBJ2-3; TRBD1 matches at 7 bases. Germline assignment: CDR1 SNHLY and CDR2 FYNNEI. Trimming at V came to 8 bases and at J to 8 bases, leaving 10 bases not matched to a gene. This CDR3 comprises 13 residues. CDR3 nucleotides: TGTGCCAGCCGGGACAGCCGCTTCACTACGCAGTATTTT. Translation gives CASRDSRFTTQYF.

CDR3 DNA: TGTGCCAGCAGTCCCCAGAAGGGGCCCACGAACTATGGCTACACCTTC. Its translation is CASSPQKGPTNYGYTF. The chain links TRBV28 to TRBJ1-2, with a weak D call TRBD1 (5 bases). Trimming stripped 5 bases from V and 2 bases from J, with 18 bases between. The CDR3 is 16 amino acids. Germline-derived CDR1 and CDR2 are MDHEN and SYDVKM.

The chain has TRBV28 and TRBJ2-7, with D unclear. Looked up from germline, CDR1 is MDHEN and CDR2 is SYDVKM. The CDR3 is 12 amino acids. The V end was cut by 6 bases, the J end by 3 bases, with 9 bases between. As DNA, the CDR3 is TGTGCCAGCAGGAGGTTGGACTACGAGCAGTACTTC. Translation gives CASRRLDYEQYF.